These 25 T cell receptor beta chains were sequenced from one sample in a study of HIV-infected patients and healthy controls (dated by TCRdb to about 2014). Library generation was performed with 5' RACE. The sequencing machine was an Illumina MiSeq. The public reads were reanalyzed by TCRdb: fastp trimming at Q25, MiXCR alignment, in-frame beta chains only. Every entry covers one CDR3 protein and lists the most common genes and DNA from its rows. In this sample the table shows 15,000 to 20,000 distinct CDR3 sequences, roughly 15% of which occur a single time. The ten largest clonotypes hold approximately 25% of the sample. Input material: CD8+ T cells from blood. These TCRs come from a human donor in good health.

This chain links TRBV12-3 or TRBV12-4 with TRBJ1-1, with D unclear. V was pared by 5 bases and J by 5 bases, with 6 bases between. CDR3 length: 11 amino acids. CDR3 loop: CASSDITEAFF. The CDR3 DNA reads TGTGCCAGCAGTGATATTACTGAAGCTTTCTTT.

This clonotype appeared a few times. V gene TRBV4-3 combines with J gene TRBJ2-4; the D call may be TRBD1 or TRBD2 (5 bases each). Germline lookup yields CDR1 LGHNA and CDR2 YSLEER. The germline V and J ends were trimmed by 0 bases and 1 base, with 13 bases remaining between them. There are 17 residues in the CDR3. The CDR3 DNA reads TGCGCCAGCAGCCAAGAAAATTACGGGGCGGCCAAAAACATTCAGTACTTC. Translated: CASSQENYGAAKNIQYF.

This clonotype was seen many times. The J gene is TRBJ2-1, the V gene TRBV25-1; TRBD1 aligns across 9 bases. The CDR3 loop spans 15 amino acids. Germline loops: CDR1 MGHDK, CDR2 SYGVNS. Trimming cost V 7 bases and J 8 bases; bases outside gene matches: 12. In nucleotides, the CDR3 is TGTGCCAGCACCGGACAGGGGAAAGTTTTAGATGAGCAGTTCTTC. This encodes CASTGQGKVLDEQFF.

This clonotype was detected a few times. The rearrangement uses TRBV6-2 or TRBV6-3 and TRBJ2-7; D may be TRBD1 (5 bases). The germline CDR1 and CDR2 sequences are MNHEY and SVGEGT. Trimming left V 2 bases short and J 0 bases short, with 5 bases between. The CDR3 has 13 amino acids. Here the CDR3 reads CASSYDSSYEQYF. CDR3 DNA: TGTGCCAGCAGTTACGACAGCTCCTACGAGCAGTACTTC.

The chain combines TRBV7-9 with TRBJ2-1, with D maybe TRBD1 (8 bases). This CDR3 comprises 17 residues. V lost 6 bases, J lost 9 bases, and 27 bases lay in between. Germline V lookup: CDR1 SEHNR, CDR2 FQNEAQ (reference sequence). The CDR3 DNA reads as TGTGCCAGCAGTTACAGGGGGGGAGCGGGTCCACCCGGTGAGCAGTTCTTC. Translated: CASSYRGGAGPPGEQFF.

This clonotype came up once. This chain links TRBV4-2 with TRBJ1-2; tentative D call: TRBD1 (5 bases). This CDR3 has 14 residues. V was cut by 0 bases and J by 8 bases, with 13 bases left in between. Germline loops: CDR1 LGHNA, CDR2 YNFKEQ. CDR3 in amino acids: CASSQDRGGVGYTF. CDR3 in DNA: TGTGCCAGCAGCCAAGATCGAGGAGGGGTCGGCTACACCTTC.

This clonotype was counted at least ten times. V gene TRBV12-3 or TRBV12-4 combines with J gene TRBJ1-3; D not resolved. V gave up 3 bases and J gave up 7 bases, with 4 bases separating them. The CDR3 has 11 residues. CDR3 coding DNA: TGTGCCAGCAGTTTTGGCAACACCATATATTTT. Protein: CASSFGNTIYF.

This clonotype ranks as medium-sized (0.01 to 0.1%). The genes are TRBV14 and TRBJ2-3; 10 bases match TRBD1. Looked up from germline, CDR1 is SGHDN and CDR2 is FVKESK. This CDR3 has 16 residues. The J segment lost 4 bases and the V segment lost 2 bases, leaving 6 bases of the junction unmatched. The CDR3 sequence: CASSQTWTGGADTQYF. CDR3 bases: TGTGCCAGCAGCCAAACCTGGACAGGGGGGGCAGATACGCAGTATTTT.

V is TRBV14 and J is TRBJ1-1; TRBD1 matches at 8 bases. J was trimmed by 10 bases and V by 0 bases; bases with no gene match: 4. The CDR3 contains 13 residues. Germline CDR1 SGHDN, CDR2 FVKESK. CDR3 sequence reads: CASSQEHTGGAFF. The CDR3 DNA reads as TGTGCCAGCAGCCAAGAACATACAGGGGGAGCTTTCTTT.

This clonotype was seen ten or more times. This chain uses TRBV4-3 with TRBJ2-7; D is tentatively TRBD1 or TRBD2 (5 bases each). This CDR3 is built from 18 residues. CDR1 and CDR2 (germline): LGHNA, YSLEER. V was clipped by 0 bases and J by 4 bases, with 22 bases between them. The CDR3 DNA is TGCGCCAGCAGCCAAGATCGAAATTATCGGGACGGACCTTACGAGCAGTACTTC. Protein product: CASSQDRNYRDGPYEQYF.

This clonotype is large in the sample. The chain couples TRBV6-2 or TRBV6-3 to TRBJ2-6, with no clear D. CDR1 and CDR2 (germline): MNHEY, SVGEGT. CDR3 length: 15 amino acids. V was clipped by 2 bases and J by 2 bases, with 7 bases between them. The chain's CDR3 is CASSYDGTGANVLTF. CDR3 coding DNA: TGTGCCAGCAGTTACGACGGTACTGGGGCCAACGTCCTGACTTTC.

This clonotype was counted ten times or more. V gene TRBV14 combines with J gene TRBJ1-6; 7 positions match TRBD1. The CDR3 has 18 amino acids. The germline CDR1 and CDR2 sequences are SGHDN and FVKESK. The V gene end was trimmed by 3 bases and the J gene end by 0 bases; junction bases not matched to a gene: 8. The CDR3 sequence is CASSQGTAWSSYNSPLHF. CDR3 DNA sequence: TGTGCCAGCAGCCAGGGGACAGCTTGGAGCTCCTATAATTCACCCCTCCACTTT. The complete variable domain, with remaining parts taken from reference TRBV14 and TRBJ1-6, reads EAGVTQFPSHSVIEKGQTVTLRCDPISGHDNLYWYRRVMGKEIKFLLHFVKESKQDESGMPNNRFLAERTGGTYSTLKVQPAELEDSGVYFCASSQGTAWSSYNSPLHFGNGTRLTVT.

This clonotype was seen many times. The rearrangement joins TRBV20-1 to TRBJ1-5; D not certain. Germline V lookup: CDR1 DFQATT, CDR2 SNEGSKA (reference sequence). The CDR3 has 20 amino acids. Trimming stripped 5 bases from V and 11 bases from J, with 40 bases between. Here the CDR3 DNA reads TGCAGTGCTTGTTCCAAACTTCACCATAATCACCCAGCGCCCGCCACCTCCCAGCATTTT. Protein product: CSACSKLHHNHPAPATSQHF.

This clonotype was recorded many times. V and J are TRBV15 and TRBJ2-7; 11 nucleotides agree with TRBD2. The trim removed 0 bases at V and 7 bases at J, leaving 5 bases unmatched. The CDR3 contains 15 residues. The V gene's germline CDR1 is LNHNV and CDR2 YYDKDF (reference sequence). The CDR3 region has the DNA TGTGCCACCAGCAGAGATCGGACTAGCGGGCTTGAGCAGTACTTC. Encoded protein: CATSRDRTSGLEQYF.

The CDR3 reads CSAQGAPNRNTEAFF. CDR3 DNA: TGCAGTGCCCAGGGGGCGCCGAATAGGAACACTGAAGCTTTCTTT. This rearrangement joins TRBV20-1 to TRBJ1-1; 8 positions agree with TRBD1. V lost 6 bases, J lost 1 base, and 10 bases stayed unmatched. This CDR3 spans 15 amino acids. Germline assignment: CDR1 DFQATT and CDR2 SNEGSKA (reference sequence).

This clonotype occurred many times. The chain joins TRBV27 to TRBJ2-2, with 9 bases matching TRBD1. The trim removed 4 bases at V and 3 bases at J, leaving 6 bases unmatched. CDR1 MNHEY and CDR2 SMNVEV come from the germline V gene (reference sequence). The CDR3 length is 16 residues. CDR3 amino acids: CASSSRQGVYTGELFF. CDR3 nucleotides: TGTGCCAGCAGTTCCCGACAGGGGGTATACACCGGGGAGCTGTTTTTT.

Ten or more counts support this clonotype. V usage is TRBV25-1 and J usage is TRBJ2-5, with a possible D match to TRBD2 (6 bases). Germline assignment: CDR1 MGHDK and CDR2 SYGVNS. This CDR3 comprises 13 residues. The germline V and J ends were trimmed by 2 bases and 5 bases, with 9 bases remaining between them. The CDR3 spells CASSEGGGETQYF. CDR3 bases: TGTGCCAGCAGTGAAGGAGGAGGGGAGACCCAGTACTTC.

This clonotype occurred many times. This chain links TRBV10-3 with TRBJ2-3; 12 positions agree with TRBD2. Germline CDR1 ENHRY, CDR2 SYGVKD. The CDR3 is made up of 14 amino acids. The ends lost 6 bases at V and 4 bases at J; junction bases unmatched: 2. The CDR3 nucleotides read TGTGCCATCAGAGGACTAGCGGGGTCAGATACGCAGTATTTT. This codes for CAIRGLAGSDTQYF.

This clonotype was recorded at least ten times. The chain recombines TRBV7-9 with TRBJ1-5; D not resolved. The CDR3 has 16 amino acids. The V gene's germline CDR1 is SEHNR and CDR2 FQNEAQ (reference sequence). V lost 2 bases, J lost 0 bases, and 11 bases lay in between. The DNA of the CDR3 is TGTGCCAGCAGCTTAAGCCAGGCGGATAGCAATCAGCCCCAGCATTTT. Translated: CASSLSQADSNQPQHF.

In its sample, this clonotype was seen many times. This rearrangement joins TRBV27 to TRBJ1-6; 10 bases are a match to TRBD1. The CDR3 runs 16 residues. J gave up 10 bases and V 2 bases, and 8 bases lay outside the gene matches. Germline loops: CDR1 MNHEY, CDR2 SMNVEV (reference sequence). The CDR3 sequence: CASSLTVGQGNSPLHF. CDR3 nucleotides: TGTGCCAGCAGTTTAACTGTGGGACAGGGGAACTCACCCCTCCACTTT.

This clonotype was recorded a few times. The rearrangement joins TRBV14 to TRBJ2-3, with 7 bases lining up with TRBD1. V shed 3 bases and J 5 bases; nucleotides not matched to a gene: 2. The germline CDR1 and CDR2 sequences are SGHDN and FVKESK. CDR3 length: 13 amino acids. The chain's CDR3 is CASSQTGLDTQYF. CDR3 nucleotides: TGTGCCAGCAGCCAGACAGGGTTAGATACGCAGTATTTT.

This clonotype was counted many times. The J gene is TRBJ2-1, the V gene TRBV29-1; 9 bases fit TRBD2. Germline V gives CDR1 SQVTM, CDR2 ANQGSEA. Unmatched junction bases numbered 23, after V lost 6 bases and J lost 8 bases. The CDR3 runs 18 residues. CDR3 sequence: CSVPGDGSGTSSGDEQFF. CDR3 sequence (DNA): TGCAGCGTGCCCGGGGACGGCTCCGGGACTAGCTCGGGGGATGAGCAGTTCTTC.

The gene calls are TRBV7-8 and TRBJ1-5; 9 nucleotides align to TRBD1. Germline V gene data show CDR1 as SGHVS and CDR2 as FQNEAQ. V lost 8 bases, J lost 6 bases, and 11 bases stayed unmatched. This CDR3 is built from 15 residues. CDR3 DNA sequence: TGTGCCAGCGAAACAGGGGGCGGTTTTACTCAGCCCCAGCATTTT. Protein: CASETGGGFTQPQHF. The variable domain in full, with the rest retrieved from reference TRBV7-8 and TRBJ1-5, is GAGVSQSPRYKVAKRGQDVALRCDPISGHVSLFWYQQALGQGPEFLTYFQNEAQLDKSGLPSDRFFAERPEGSVSTLKIQRTQQEDSAVYLCASETGGGFTQPQHFGDGTRLSIL.

The rearrangement links TRBV5-6 to TRBJ2-4, with TRBD1 matching 8 bases. The CDR3 runs 15 residues. Germline V gives CDR1 SGHDT, CDR2 YYEEEE. V lost 9 bases, J lost 2 bases, and 10 bases stayed unmatched. The CDR3 bases are TGTGCCACCCTCAGGACAGGGCACACCAAAAACATTCAGTACTTC. Its translation is CATLRTGHTKNIQYF.

This clonotype was detected many times. The V call is TRBV19, the J call TRBJ2-1; the D is unclear. V lost 1 base and J lost 6, with 7 bases in between. The length of the CDR3 is 13 residues. Germline CDR1 is LNHDA and CDR2 is SQIVND (reference sequence). The DNA of the CDR3 is TGTGCCAGTAGTATAGCCTCCCCCAATGAGCAGTTCTTC. It yields the protein CASSIASPNEQFF.